The source of this TCR beta chain is a study of blood T cell repertoires in COVID-19. In the study overall: The United States, Italy and Spain provided the acute and convalescent COVID-19 samples. PBMCs, B-cell-depleted T cells, or T cells were the source of the cDNA or gDNA that made up the material.

In the original processing: Researchers report that nucleated cell counts were estimated from reference gene primer amplification. Profiled with immunoSEQ multiplex PCR; TCRdb holds only in-frame clones, not every one. V and J calls plus clone size are reproduced from that table; the DNA served to infer D and trimming. The sample has about 110,000 clones, about 80% seen once. The CDR3 loop spans 15 amino acids. V lost 2 bases and J lost 3; bases outside the gene matches: 3. Germline values: CDR1 SGHDT, CDR2 YYEEEE. The receptor was derived from a woman aged 45-60 years with acute or convalescent COVID-19. V usage is TRBV5-6 and J usage is TRBJ2-1, with 9 bases aligning to TRBD2. Input material: peripheral blood. This CDR3 reads CASSFLAGSYNEQFF. In nucleotides, the CDR3 is TGTGCCAGCAGCTTCCTAGCGGGGAGCTACAATGAGCAGTTCTTC.